This TCR beta chain was captured by sequencing in a study of vaccination and CD4 T cells after COVID-19. The germline gives CDR1 WSHSY, CDR2 SAAADI. With V trimmed by 3 bases and J by 1 base, 5 bases remained unmatched. The CDR3 loop spans 17 amino acids. Treatment denoted: roughly ten-day PBMC culture with coronavirus spike peptide pools or control peptides (ViraFEST assay). Culture of around 2 million PBMCs per well took place with roughly 10 IU/ml IL-2 and roughly 9.8 ug/ml peptide pools. Cultured CD4+ T cells had their DNA profiled by the Oncomine TCR Beta short-read assay. TCRdb ran MiXCR on the PCR reads and lists one entry per CDR3 protein. The sample shows about 4,500 distinct CDR3 sequences, 48% of them seen only once. As regards this clonotype: Its target is unknown.

The gene calls are TRBV10-2 and TRBJ2-4, with TRBD2 matching over 11 bases. Specimen: CD4+ T cells from blood, cultured in vitro. The receptor was isolated from a human donor who had recovered from COVID-19. The CDR3 sequence is CASSENSGRAAKNIQYF. CDR3 sequence (DNA): TGCGCCAGCAGTGAAAATAGCGGGAGGGCTGCCAAAAACATTCAGTACTTC.